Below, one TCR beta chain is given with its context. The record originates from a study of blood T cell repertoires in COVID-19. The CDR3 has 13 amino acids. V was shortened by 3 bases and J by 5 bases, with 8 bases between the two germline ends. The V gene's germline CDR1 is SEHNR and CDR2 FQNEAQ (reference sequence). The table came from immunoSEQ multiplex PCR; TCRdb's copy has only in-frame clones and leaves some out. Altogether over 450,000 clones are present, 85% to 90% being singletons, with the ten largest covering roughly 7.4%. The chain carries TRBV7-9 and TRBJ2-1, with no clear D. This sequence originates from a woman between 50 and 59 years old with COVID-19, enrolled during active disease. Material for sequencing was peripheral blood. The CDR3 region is CASSFVADNEQFF. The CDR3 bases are TGTGCCAGCAGCTTCGTAGCTGACAATGAGCAGTTCTTC.